This T cell receptor beta chain emerged from a study of human T cells and chemical hapten exposure. Via MiXCR, TCRdb re-called the RACE reads, giving one row per CDR3 protein. The profile shows approximately 100,000 distinct CDR3 sequences, approximately 9.9% of them singletons. The time point: patch test 1, 2 weeks after DPC sensitization. Treatment given: therapeutic diphenylcyclopropenone sensitization with weekly scalp DPC. The sequencing used whole blood, collected in connection with sensitization to the hapten diphenylcyclopropenone (DPC). The receptor was isolated from a woman aged 40 to 50 with alopecia areata. Some clones in this sample may be carry-over from other donors' samples.

Here the CDR3 reads CASSLSFEGQPQHF. As DNA, the CDR3 is TGTGCCAGCAGTTTGTCCTTTGAGGGGCAGCCCCAGCATTTT. The chain joins TRBV12-3 or TRBV12-4 to TRBJ1-5; D is possibly TRBD1 (5 bases). Trimming took 3 bases from V and 7 from J, leaving 13 bases between them. CDR3 length: 14 amino acids.